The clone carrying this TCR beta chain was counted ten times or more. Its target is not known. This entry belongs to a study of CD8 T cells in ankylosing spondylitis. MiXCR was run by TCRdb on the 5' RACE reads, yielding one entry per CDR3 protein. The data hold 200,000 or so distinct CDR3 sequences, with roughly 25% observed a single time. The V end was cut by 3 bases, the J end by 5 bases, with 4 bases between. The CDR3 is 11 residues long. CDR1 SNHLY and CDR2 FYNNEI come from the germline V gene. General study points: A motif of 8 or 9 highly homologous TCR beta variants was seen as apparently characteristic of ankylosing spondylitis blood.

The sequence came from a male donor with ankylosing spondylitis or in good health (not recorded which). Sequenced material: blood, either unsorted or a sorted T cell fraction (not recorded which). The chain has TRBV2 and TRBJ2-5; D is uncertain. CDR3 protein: CASSDWETQYF. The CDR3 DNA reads TGTGCCAGCAGTGATTGGGAGACCCAGTACTTC.